Below, 13 T cell receptor beta chains from the same sample are listed, as sequenced in a study of blood T cell repertoires in COVID-19 (TCRdb year 2020). Libraries were made using the immunoSEQ multiplex PCR assay. This is the immuneACCESS table as TCRdb keeps it, with only in-frame sequences that have V and J called. A part of the clones is gone; compared with another copy, unresolved V genes explain less than half, and the rest is unexplained. The sample contains about 130,000 clones, roughly 83% of them found a single time. 9.2% of the sample belongs to the ten largest clones. The sample comprised PBMCs or T cells enriched from blood (not recorded which). These receptors originate from a man over 45 who had recovered from COVID-19.

The chain carries TRBV30 and TRBJ1-3; 7 nucleotides align to TRBD1. Germline CDR1 is GTSNPN and CDR2 is SVGIG (reference sequence). V lost 3 bases, J lost 1 base, and 6 bases stayed unmatched. The CDR3 length is 15 residues. CDR3: CAWSKGGKSGNTIYF. The CDR3 DNA reads as TGTGCCTGGAGCAAAGGGGGCAAATCTGGAAACACCATATATTTT.

This chain joins TRBV10-2 and TRBJ2-5; D might be TRBD2 (6 bases). Trimming cost V 3 bases and J 3 bases, with 11 bases left between them. Germline loops: CDR1 WSHSY, CDR2 SAAADI. This CDR3 has 14 amino acids. CDR3 sequence: CASSDWSSEETQYF. The CDR3, as DNA: TGCGCCAGCAGTGATTGGTCTAGCGAAGAGACCCAGTACTTC.

The V gene is TRBV2, the J gene TRBJ2-5; no definite D call. This CDR3 has 13 residues. Germline-derived CDR1 and CDR2 are SNHLY and FYNNEI. The V end lost 6 bases, the J end lost 1 base, and 9 bases lay between the germline ends. The CDR3 DNA reads TGTGCCAGCAGCAGGCAGATCCAAGAGACCCAGTACTTC. Translating it yields CASSRQIQETQYF.

This clone was detected only a few times. CDR3 residues: CASSFLSGANVLTF. The CDR3 DNA reads as TGTGCCAGCAGCTTCCTCTCTGGGGCCAACGTCCTGACTTTC. This chain connects TRBV11-2 to TRBJ2-6; D is ambiguous. CDR3 length: 14 residues. Trimming pared 3 bases from V and 0 bases from J, leaving 3 bases between. Germline lookup yields CDR1 SGHAT and CDR2 FQNNGV.

The chain is built from TRBV5-5 and TRBJ1-2; 7 bases align to TRBD1. CDR3 size: 17 residues. The J segment lost 4 bases and the V segment lost 3 bases, leaving 15 bases of the junction unmatched. Germline CDR1 SGHKS, CDR2 YYEKEE (reference sequence). This CDR3 is CASSWEMGQPRIYGYTF. For the CDR3, the DNA is TGTGCCAGCAGCTGGGAGATGGGACAGCCCAGAATCTATGGCTACACCTTC.

This clone has more than one count but fewer than ten. The chain carries TRBV19 and TRBJ1-2, with a possible D match to TRBD1 (6 bases). The CDR3 loop spans 13 amino acids. V lost 6 bases to trimming and J lost 3 bases, with 11 bases between them. Germline V gene data show CDR1 as LNHDA and CDR2 as SQIVND (reference sequence). The CDR3 DNA is TGTGCCAGTAGGGCAGGGGTGGACTATGGCTACACCTTC. Its translation is CASRAGVDYGYTF.

The rearrangement uses TRBV5-1 and TRBJ1-1, with TRBD1 matching over 7 bases. After removal of 8 bases from V and 1 base from J, the junction contained 11 bases not matched to a gene. The germline CDR1 and CDR2 sequences are SGHRS and YFSETQ. The CDR3 is 15 amino acids. CDR3 nucleotide sequence: TGCGCCAGTGACCCATCCGGGACAGCGAACACTGAAGCTTTCTTT. Its translation: CASDPSGTANTEAFF.

The chain recombines TRBV7-3 with TRBJ1-6; D is unclear. Germline-derived CDR1 and CDR2 are SGHTA and FQGTGA. V lost 0 bases and J lost 4, with 4 bases in between. CDR3 length equals 14 residues. The CDR3 coding sequence is TGTGCCAGCAGCTTAACGAGTTATAATTCACCCCTCCACTTT. This encodes CASSLTSYNSPLHF. The whole variable domain, remainder taken from reference TRBV7-3 and TRBJ1-6, is GAGVSQTPSNKVTEKGKYVELRCDPISGHTALYWYRQSLGQGPEFLIYFQGTGAADDSGLPNDRFFAVRPEGSVSTLKIQRTERGDSAVYLCASSLTSYNSPLHFGNGTRLTVT.

The chain uses TRBV9 and TRBJ2-2; D call uncertain. In germline, CDR1 is SGDLS, CDR2 YYNGEE. Trimming removed 5 bases from V and 0 bases from J, with 8 bases in between. This CDR3 has 14 residues. The CDR3: CASRGVANTGELFF. In DNA form, the CDR3 reads TGTGCCAGCAGAGGAGTGGCGAACACCGGGGAGCTGTTTTTT.

The V gene is TRBV7-9, the J gene TRBJ1-1; 8 bases are a match to TRBD1. After removal of 6 bases from V and 4 bases from J, the junction contained 13 bases not matched to a gene. Germline CDR1 SEHNR, CDR2 FQNEAQ (reference sequence). There are 16 residues in the CDR3. CDR3 sequence (DNA): TGTGCCAGCAGTCTGGCGACAGGACAGGGAGGCACTGAAGCTTTCTTT. Residues: CASSLATGQGGTEAFF.

The J gene is TRBJ2-2, the V gene TRBV10-3; the D gene is possibly TRBD2 (7 bases). The germline CDR1 and CDR2 sequences are ENHRY and SYGVKD. CDR3 length: 16 residues. V was pared by 6 bases and J by 7 bases, with 21 bases between. The CDR3 is CAIRDDFQGGGGELFF. In nucleotides, the CDR3 is TGTGCCATCAGAGACGACTTCCAAGGGGGGGGCGGGGAGCTGTTTTTT.

This chain connects TRBV19 to TRBJ1-5, with D unclear. Germline V CDR1 and CDR2: LNHDA, SQIVND (reference sequence). Trimming took 7 bases from V and 2 from J, leaving 18 bases between them. The CDR3 runs 16 residues. CDR3 residues: CASKEWAGRRNQPQHF. The CDR3 DNA is TGTGCCAGTAAAGAATGGGCGGGGAGGCGCAATCAGCCCCAGCATTTT.

This rearrangement joins TRBV6-2 or TRBV6-3 to TRBJ1-1, with D perhaps TRBD1 (5 bases). Trimming left V 2 bases short and J 5 bases short, with 12 bases between. The CDR3 covers 14 residues. CDR1 is MNHEY and CDR2 is SVGEGT in the germline V gene. This chain's CDR3 is CASSYVGRGTEAFF. As DNA, the CDR3 is TGTGCCAGCAGTTACGTGGGGAGGGGTACTGAAGCTTTCTTT.